The 12 T cell receptor beta chains reported below all come from one sample, sequenced in a study of blood T cell repertoires in COVID-19. The table came from immunoSEQ multiplex PCR; TCRdb's copy has only in-frame clones and leaves some out. In the table there are under 250,000 clones, around four fifths of which are singletons. Sequencing was performed on peripheral blood. Every receptor here comes from a woman between 65 and 79 years old with acute or convalescent COVID-19.

The V call is TRBV5-6, the J call TRBJ1-1; D gene unclear. Germline assignment: CDR1 SGHDT and CDR2 YYEEEE. The CDR3 runs 13 residues. The V gene lost 4 bases and the J gene lost 6 bases, with 13 bases spanning the gap. The CDR3 region has the DNA TGTGCCAGCAGCAAGGGAAAGGAGGCTGAAGCTTTCTTT. Amino acid sequence: CASSKGKEAEAFF.

The chain has TRBV7-9 and TRBJ2-3, with 7 bases identical to TRBD2. CDR3 length: 14 amino acids. The junction had 0 bases not matched to a gene; V was cut back by 1 base and J by 2 bases. Looked up from germline, CDR1 is SEHNR and CDR2 is FQNEAQ (reference sequence). CDR3 loop: CASSLGLATDTQYF. CDR3 nucleotide sequence: TGTGCCAGCAGCTTAGGACTAGCCACAGATACGCAGTATTTT. The full variable domain, rest sourced from reference TRBV7-9 and TRBJ2-3, is DTGVSQNPRHKITKRGQNVTFRCDPISEHNRLYWYRQTLGQGPEFLTYFQNEAQLEKSRLLSDRFSAERPKGSFSTLEIQRTEQGDSAMYLCASSLGLATDTQYFGPGTRLTVL.

The chain uses TRBV10-2 and TRBJ1-6, with D perhaps matching TRBD1 (6 bases). Per germline, CDR1 WSHSY and CDR2 SAAADI. V lost 8 bases, J lost 13 bases, and 18 bases lay in between. The CDR3 consists of 13 residues. The CDR3 reads CASRDTQLSPLHF. For the CDR3, the DNA is TGCGCCAGCCGGGACACCCAGCTATCCCCCCTCCACTTT.

This sequence joins TRBV15 and TRBJ1-5; D may be TRBD1 (5 bases). V dropped 0 bases and J dropped 1 base, with 13 bases sitting between them. This CDR3 is built from 17 residues. Germline V gives CDR1 LNHNV, CDR2 YYDKDF (reference sequence). As DNA, the CDR3 is TGTGCCACCAGCAGAGACTACCCGACAGAAAGCAATCAGCCCCAGCATTTT. Residues: CATSRDYPTESNQPQHF.

This chain links TRBV11-2 with TRBJ1-4; D is perhaps TRBD1 (5 bases). Germline CDR1 SGHAT, CDR2 FQNNGV. V shed 0 bases and J shed 7 bases, with 15 bases lying between them. The CDR3 loop spans 16 amino acids. The CDR3 nucleotides read TGTGCCAGCAGCTTAGATCTCCTCAGGGAGGGTGAAAAACTGTTTTTT. Amino acids: CASSLDLLREGEKLFF. The whole variable domain, filled in from reference TRBV11-2 and TRBJ1-4, reads EAGVAQSPRYKIIEKRQSVAFWCNPISGHATLYWYQQILGQGPKLLIQFQNNGVVDDSQLPKDRFSAERLKGVDSTLKIQPAKLEDSAVYLCASSLDLLREGEKLFFGSGTQLSVL.

The rearrangement uses TRBV5-1 and TRBJ1-1; D not resolved. From germline, CDR1 is SGHRS and CDR2 YFSETQ. V was shortened by 4 bases and J by 6 bases, with 13 bases between the two germline ends. The CDR3 runs to 13 residues. The CDR3 loop reads CASSPLAFAEAFF. The CDR3 nucleotides are TGCGCCAGCAGCCCGTTGGCCTTCGCTGAAGCTTTCTTT. The full variable domain, rest sourced from reference TRBV5-1 and TRBJ1-1, is KAGVTQTPRYLIKTRGQQVTLSCSPISGHRSVSWYQQTPGQGLQFLFEYFSETQRNKGNFPGRFSGRQFSNSRSEMNVSTLELGDSALYLCASSPLAFAEAFFGQGTRLTVV.

This clone showed up just a few times. This rearrangement joins TRBV2 to TRBJ1-5, with D uncertain. Germline V gene data show CDR1 as SNHLY and CDR2 as FYNNEI. The CDR3 is 14 amino acids. Trimming removed 3 bases at V and 1 base at J, with 7 bases between. The CDR3 sequence: CASSDVRSNQPQHF. CDR3 DNA sequence: TGTGCCAGCAGTGATGTCAGAAGCAATCAGCCCCAGCATTTT.

The V call is TRBV19, the J call TRBJ1-2; D call uncertain. This CDR3 spans 14 amino acids. V was pared by 7 bases and J by 4 bases, with 16 bases between. CDR1 and CDR2 (germline): LNHDA, SQIVND (reference sequence). The chain's CDR3 is CASTQDRASYGYTF. The CDR3 DNA sequence: TGTGCCAGTACTCAAGATCGAGCGTCCTATGGCTACACCTTC.

CDR3 sequence: CSVRTGARSPLHF. CDR3 coding DNA: TGCAGCGTCCGTACAGGGGCCCGTTCACCCCTCCACTTT. The rearrangement links TRBV29-1 to TRBJ1-6, with 7 nucleotides matching TRBD1. This CDR3 contains 13 residues. Germline V lookup: CDR1 SQVTM, CDR2 ANQGSEA. V was pared by 6 bases and J by 9 bases, with 8 bases of the junction left unmatched. Looking up the rest from reference TRBV29-1 and TRBJ1-6 gives the full variable domain: SAVISQKPSRDICQRGTSLTIQCQVDSQVTMMFWYRQQPGQSLTLIATANQGSEATYESGFVIDKFPISRPNLTFSTLTVSNMSPEDSSIYLCSVRTGARSPLHFGNGTRLTVT.

The chain is built from TRBV2 and TRBJ1-1; 9 bases agree with TRBD1. The ends lost 1 base at V and 5 bases at J; junction bases unmatched: 2. This CDR3 contains 14 residues. CDR1 and CDR2 from the germline V gene are SNHLY and FYNNEI. DNA of the CDR3: TGTGCCAGCAGTGAAGGACAGGGGGATACTGAAGCTTTCTTT. It specifies CASSEGQGDTEAFF.

The J gene is TRBJ1-1, the V gene TRBV29-1; D gene ambiguous. Trimming cost V 0 bases and J 8 bases, with 7 bases left between them. CDR1 SQVTM and CDR2 ANQGSEA come from the germline V gene. CDR3 size: 11 residues. Here the CDR3 DNA reads TGCAGCGTTGAAGACGTGGGCGAAGCTTTCTTT. It specifies CSVEDVGEAFF.

The rearrangement links TRBV11-2 to TRBJ2-1; no firm D call. Germline CDR1 reads SGHAT; CDR2 reads FQNNGV. Trimming removed 1 base from V and 9 bases from J, with 13 bases in between. This CDR3 has 14 residues. The chain's CDR3 is CASSLGSTNTEQFF. In nucleotides, the CDR3 is TGTGCCAGCAGCTTAGGATCAACAAACACTGAGCAGTTCTTC.